This passage covers 11 T cell receptor beta chains from one sample sequenced in a study of blood T cells in healthy people across ages. Primers used in a second PCR of roughly 7 to 11 cycles were a sample-barcoded 5' primer and a J-beta primer mix. One entry per CDR3 protein, called by TCRdb with MiXCR from the 5' RACE reads. The repertoire holds 700,000 to 950,000 distinct CDR3 sequences, roughly 64% seen once, with 22% in the top ten. Sequenced: blood. Every receptor here comes from a man aged 25 to 45 in good health.

The gene calls are TRBV5-1 and TRBJ2-3; TRBD2 agrees at 9 bases. CDR1 is SGHRS, CDR2 YFSETQ, per germline. The trim removed 6 bases at V and 1 base at J, leaving 24 bases unmatched. CDR3 length: 21 amino acids. The DNA for the CDR3 is TGCGCCAGCACCAGGAGACCGGGACTAGCAGCCTCCGATCGACGCACAGATACGCAGTATTTT. It is translated as CASTRRPGLAASDRRTDTQYF.

V usage is TRBV9 and J usage is TRBJ1-5; TRBD1 is a possible D gene (5 bases). The germline CDR1 and CDR2 sequences are SGDLS and YYNGEE. CDR3 length: 14 amino acids. V lost 2 bases and J lost 8, with 14 bases in between. Here the CDR3 reads CASSVSGAREPQHF. The CDR3 bases are TGTGCCAGCAGCGTTTCTGGGGCCCGGGAGCCCCAGCATTTT.

This clonotype appeared a few times. The gene calls are TRBV10-3 and TRBJ2-6; unclear D gene. The germline gives CDR1 ENHRY, CDR2 SYGVKD. With 7 bases removed from V and 0 bases from J, the gap between germline ends came to 16 bases. The CDR3 is 17 amino acids. The CDR3 sequence: CAIKGLVPLSGANVLTF. As DNA, the CDR3 is TGTGCCATCAAAGGTCTGGTTCCCCTCTCTGGGGCCAACGTCCTGACTTTC.

CDR3 DNA sequence: TGTGCCATCATGGGGCTTACTAGTCCTCAGTACTTC. It encodes CAIMGLTSPQYF. This chain joins TRBV10-3 and TRBJ2-7; either TRBD1 or TRBD2 may supply D (5 bases each). Between the trimmed V and J ends, which lost 7 bases and 10 bases, there was a span of 17 bases. Germline V CDR1 and CDR2: ENHRY, SYGVKD. The CDR3 is 12 amino acids.

The chain combines TRBV2 with TRBJ2-7; D perhaps matches TRBD2 (7 bases). Matching the DNA end better, TRBJ2-5 makes the J call doubtful. The germline CDR1 and CDR2 sequences are SNHLY and FYNNEI. The CDR3 sequence is 15 residues long. The CDR3 region has the DNA TGTGCCAGCAGTGAACTAGTGGCGGGGGCAGAGACCCAGTACTTC. Translating it yields CASSELVAGAETQYF.

The chain has TRBV9 and TRBJ2-3, with D perhaps matching TRBD1 or TRBD2 (5 bases each). V gave up 3 bases and J gave up 4 bases, with 15 bases separating them. The V gene's germline CDR1 is SGDLS and CDR2 YYNGEE. The CDR3 has 15 amino acids. CDR3: CASSGDPTSADTQYF. In DNA, the CDR3 is TGTGCCAGCAGCGGGGACCCCACCTCTGCAGATACGCAGTATTTT.

J is TRBJ2-7 and V is TRBV2; 9 positions match TRBD1. The V segment lost 10 bases and the J segment 5 bases; nucleotides outside the gene matches: 12. Germline V gene data show CDR1 as SNHLY and CDR2 as FYNNEI. This CDR3 region has 14 residues. The CDR3 protein is CATDPGQGIHEQYF. The CDR3 nucleotides read TGTGCCACCGATCCGGGACAGGGAATCCACGAGCAGTACTTC. Together with reference TRBV2 and TRBJ2-7, the CDR3 gives the full variable domain: EPEVTQTPSHQVTQMGQEVILRCVPISNHLYFYWYRQILGQKVEFLVSFYNNEISEKSEIFDDQFSVERPDGSNFTLKIRSTKLEDSAMYFCATDPGQGIHEQYFGPGTRLTVT.

The table lists this clonotype with a count of one. This sequence joins TRBV7-2 and TRBJ2-3; perhaps TRBD2 as D (6 bases). V shed 6 bases and J shed 10 bases, with 14 bases lying between them. The CDR3 is made up of 12 amino acids. Germline V CDR1 and CDR2: SGHTA, FQGNSA. The CDR3 bases are TGTGCCAGCAGTCATCTAGGAGGGCCGCAGTATTTT. This translates into CASSHLGGPQYF.

V and J are TRBV10-3 and TRBJ2-1; possible D gene TRBD2, 6 bases. There are 14 residues in the CDR3. Looked up from germline, CDR1 is ENHRY and CDR2 is SYGVKD. The V and J ends lost 4 bases and 13 bases respectively, with 20 bases between them. CDR3 protein: CAISAVRGGETQFF. CDR3 DNA sequence: TGTGCCATCAGTGCTGTACGGGGAGGAGAGACCCAGTTCTTC.

The genes are TRBV29-1 and TRBJ2-1; D is uncertain. The DNA end is more similar to TRBJ2-7, so the J call may be wrong. Per the germline V gene, CDR1 is SQVTM and CDR2 is ANQGSEA. The CDR3 is 13 amino acids. CDR3 residues: CSADRTSLNEQYF. CDR3 bases: TGCAGCGCTGACCGGACGTCCCTCAATGAGCAGTACTTC.

The gene calls are TRBV4-3 and TRBJ2-7; the D is unclear. The CDR3 totals 14 residues. V lost 1 base and J lost 5, with 12 bases in between. Germline V gene lookup returns CDR1 LGHNA and CDR2 YSLEER. CDR3 region: CASSQGDKGHEQYF. The CDR3 DNA follows: TGCGCCAGCAGCCAAGGAGATAAGGGCCACGAGCAGTACTTC.